The 19 T cell receptor beta chains given below trace back to one sample, sequenced in a study of T cells in Graves' hyperthyroidism and ophthalmopathy (dated by TCRdb to the late 2010s). Receptor libraries were prepared by multiplex PCR. Sequencing was performed on an Illumina HiSeq 2000. Amplification of TCR beta CDR3 regions was carried out from RNA transcripts. For the first round of RT-PCR on the TCR CDR3, the HTBI primer set was used together with the Qiagen OneStep RT-PCR kit. Starting from the raw public reads, TCRdb applied fastp trimming at Q25, assembled clones with MiXCR and retained in-frame beta chains. Entries are consolidated by CDR3 protein sequence, retaining the most common genes and DNA. In all, the sample holds over 700,000 distinct CDR3 sequences, and 35% of those were seen once. About a third of the sample is held by the ten biggest clonotypes. The sample consisted of blood. The receptors here all came from a middle-aged woman with Graves' hyperthyroidism.

This clonotype was counted only a few times. This chain links TRBV5-8 with TRBJ1-1; TRBD1 matches at 9 bases. This CDR3 is 13 amino acids long. V shed 4 bases and J 4 bases; nucleotides not matched to a gene: 2. Germline V CDR1 and CDR2: SGHTS, YDEGEE. CDR3 sequence reads: CASSVDRGTEAFF. Written as DNA, the CDR3 is TGTGCCAGCAGCGTGGACAGGGGCACTGAAGCTTTCTTT.

The rearrangement links TRBV9 to TRBJ1-1, with D possibly being TRBD1 (5 bases). The CDR3 has 15 amino acids. The germline gives CDR1 SGDLS, CDR2 YYNGEE. V was clipped by 0 bases and J by 4 bases, with 13 bases between them. The CDR3 reads CASSVAGTGTTEAFF. The DNA for the CDR3 is TGTGCCAGCAGCGTAGCAGGGACTGGGACCACTGAAGCTTTCTTT.

The sample holds a few counts of this clonotype. CDR3 in amino acids: CASSTDGGVVNYGYTF. The CDR3 DNA follows: TGTGCCAGTAGTACAGACGGGGGGGTAGTTAACTATGGCTACACCTTC. The rearrangement links TRBV19 to TRBJ1-2; tentatively, D is TRBD1 (5 bases). Trimming cost V 4 bases and J 1 base, with 16 bases left between them. CDR3 length: 16 amino acids. The germline gives CDR1 LNHDA, CDR2 SQIVND (reference sequence).

This clonotype has just a few counts. The rearrangement joins TRBV9 to TRBJ1-5; tentatively, D is TRBD1 (6 bases). Germline V gene sequence: CDR1 SGDLS, CDR2 YYNGEE. This CDR3 comprises 15 residues. The germline V and J ends were trimmed by 0 bases and 3 bases, with 10 bases remaining between them. CDR3 bases: TGTGCCAGCAGCGTAGAACAGGGCACCAATCAGCCCCAGCATTTT. Translated: CASSVEQGTNQPQHF.

This clonotype was recorded only once. A much larger clone differs by one base, so this may be a read error. This rearrangement joins TRBV20-1 to TRBJ2-7; 10 bases are shared with TRBD2. This CDR3 region has 14 residues. Germline V gives CDR1 DFQATT, CDR2 SNEGSKA (reference sequence). CDR3 bases: TGCAATGCCCATAGCGGGAGGCAAACCTACGAGCAGTACTTC. As protein: CNAHSGRQTYEQYF.

This clonotype was detected a few times. The chain uses TRBV6-1 and TRBJ2-5; 13 positions agree with TRBD2. V dropped 6 bases and J dropped 0; count of bases not matched to a gene: 1. Germline values: CDR1 MNHNS, CDR2 SASEGT. This CDR3 has 15 amino acids. The CDR3 nucleotides read TGTGCCAGCAGCGGGACTAGCGGGAACCAAGAGACCCAGTACTTC. Its protein is CASSGTSGNQETQYF.

Written as DNA, the CDR3 is TGTGCCAGCAGCTTATTTAACTCTGAAGCTTTCTTT. Its translation is CASSLFNSEAFF. The chain links TRBV7-2 to TRBJ1-1; no firm D call. The CDR3 contains 12 residues. Germline V gene lookup returns CDR1 SGHTA and CDR2 FQGNSA. Between the trimmed V and J ends, which lost 2 bases and 6 bases, there was a span of 7 bases.

Regarding this clonotype: The junction departs from germline at one end; a sequencing error may be responsible. The J gene is TRBJ1-5, the V gene TRBV6-2 or TRBV6-3, with D uncertain. From germline, CDR1 is MNHEY and CDR2 SVGEGT. The CDR3 sequence is 14 residues long. As DNA, the CDR3 is TGTGCCAGCAGGTACTTAGGCCTGAGTCAGCCCCAGCATTTT. Translation: CASRYLGLSQPQHF.

To note about this clonotype: It may be a read error: a sequence one base away is much more abundant. The V and J genes are TRBV20-1 and TRBJ2-5; D is unclear. CDR1 is DFQATT, CDR2 SNEGSKA, per germline (reference sequence). The CDR3 extends over 11 amino acids. Here the CDR3 reads CSVRQQGTQYF. In DNA form, the CDR3 reads TGCAGTGTGCGGCAACAAGGGACCCAGTACTTC.

The chain links TRBV5-1 to TRBJ1-5; tentative D call: TRBD1 (6 bases). The V end was cut by 4 bases, the J end by 1 base, with 15 bases between. Germline CDR1 reads SGHRS; CDR2 reads YFSETQ. The length of the CDR3 is 16 residues. This CDR3 reads CASSQFPGASNQPQHF. In nucleotides, the CDR3 is TGCGCCAGCAGCCAGTTTCCAGGGGCGAGCAATCAGCCCCAGCATTTT.

This clonotype has a count of ten or more. In nucleotides, the CDR3 is TGTGCCATCAGTGATATGGGGGGCTTCCAAGAGACCCAGTACTTC. It translates to CAISDMGGFQETQYF. The chain joins TRBV10-3 to TRBJ2-5, with D possibly being TRBD1 or TRBD2 (6 bases each). The CDR3 sequence is 15 residues long. With 3 bases removed from V and 1 base from J, the gap between germline ends came to 12 bases. CDR1 and CDR2 (germline): ENHRY, SYGVKD.

This clonotype appeared many times. V gene TRBV13 combines with J gene TRBJ2-2; the D is unclear. This CDR3 spans 14 amino acids. Trimming removed 3 bases from V and 5 bases from J, with 10 bases in between. From germline, CDR1 is PRHDT and CDR2 FYEKMQ (reference sequence). The CDR3 reads CASSLELTTGELFF. Here the CDR3 DNA reads TGTGCCAGCAGCTTGGAATTAACAACCGGGGAGCTGTTTTTT.

This clonotype was observed a few times. The rearrangement uses TRBV19 and TRBJ1-1; 7 bases are shared with TRBD1. The CDR3 consists of 15 residues. After removal of 4 bases from V and 3 bases from J, the junction contained 8 bases not matched to a gene. Germline CDR1 is LNHDA and CDR2 is SQIVND (reference sequence). The CDR3 region is CASSTDRIFYTEAFF. Here the CDR3 DNA reads TGTGCCAGTAGTACGGACAGGATCTTTTACACTGAAGCTTTCTTT.

This clonotype was seen ten or more times. The V and J genes are TRBV10-3 and TRBJ2-7, with TRBD1 matching 9 bases. The CDR3 loop spans 16 amino acids. With V trimmed by 1 base and J by 5 bases, 9 bases remained unmatched. Germline V CDR1 and CDR2: ENHRY, SYGVKD. CDR3 loop: CAISEFAGTGKNEQYF. For the CDR3, the DNA is TGTGCCATCAGTGAGTTTGCAGGGACAGGGAAGAACGAGCAGTACTTC.

On this clonotype itself: Compared with germline, one end of the junction differs, possibly owing to a read error. The chain links TRBV10-3 to TRBJ1-3; no clear D. Germline V gene lookup returns CDR1 ENHRY and CDR2 SYGVKD. The CDR3 is 15 residues long. DNA of the CDR3: TGTGCCCTCAGTCTTTGGAGCTACTCTGGAAACACCACATATTTT. Its protein product is CALSLWSYSGNTTYF.

The chain carries TRBV7-8 and TRBJ1-4; 9 nucleotides match TRBD1. Germline-derived CDR1 and CDR2 are SGHVS and FQNEAQ. The V segment lost 1 base and the J segment 6 bases; nucleotides outside the gene matches: 9. The CDR3 runs to 17 residues. The CDR3 DNA follows: TGTGCCAGCAGCTTAGAGCGAAGGGGACAGGGTTATGAAAAACTGTTTTTT. Its protein product is CASSLERRGQGYEKLFF. The whole variable domain, remainder taken from reference TRBV7-8 and TRBJ1-4, is GAGVSQSPRYKVAKRGQDVALRCDPISGHVSLFWYQQALGQGPEFLTYFQNEAQLDKSGLPSDRFFAERPEGSVSTLKIQRTQQEDSAVYLCASSLERRGQGYEKLFFGSGTQLSVL.

The chain has TRBV4-1 and TRBJ1-5, with 11 bases that match TRBD1. The CDR3 has 16 residues. CDR1 is MGHRA, CDR2 YSYEKL, per germline. The trim removed 0 bases at V and 4 bases at J, leaving 2 bases unmatched. CDR3 protein: CASSQEGTGGNQPQHF. CDR3 sequence (DNA): TGCGCCAGCAGCCAAGAGGGGACAGGGGGGAATCAGCCCCAGCATTTT.

This rearrangement joins TRBV10-3 to TRBJ2-2, with 9 bases that match TRBD2. The germline gives CDR1 ENHRY, CDR2 SYGVKD. J gave up 9 bases and V 6 bases, and 11 bases lay outside the gene matches. The CDR3 is 15 amino acids. The CDR3 region is CAISPREGGTRELFF. In DNA, the CDR3 is TGTGCCATCAGCCCGCGGGAGGGCGGAACCAGGGAGCTGTTTTTT.

This clonotype was detected only a few times. The CDR3 is CASILGQGDQPQHF. CDR3 sequence (DNA): TGTGCCAGCATCTTAGGGCAGGGAGATCAGCCCCAGCATTTT. The V gene is TRBV28, the J gene TRBJ1-5; D perhaps matches TRBD1 (5 bases). CDR3 length equals 14 residues. Germline CDR1 MDHEN, CDR2 SYDVKM. V was cut by 7 bases and J by 5 bases, with 15 bases left in between.